This T cell receptor beta chain emerged from a study of blood T cell repertoires in COVID-19. Study details: The origin of the acute and convalescent COVID-19 samples was the United States, Italy and Spain. Sources were T cells, B-cell-depleted T cells, or PBMCs; the material itself was cDNA or gDNA.

In the study's own analysis: Counts of nucleated cells, estimated from reference gene primer amplification, were obtained. Repertoires were generated with immunoSEQ multiplex PCR, while TCRdb's copy carries only in-frame clones and drops some. V, J and clone size derive from that table, while D and trimming were established from the DNA sequence. The table has more than 350,000 clones, roughly 84% seen once. This CDR3 has 15 residues. With 8 bases removed from V and 4 bases from J, the gap between germline ends came to 20 bases. Germline V gene sequence: CDR1 LNHDA, CDR2 SQIVND (reference sequence). Participants' own reports of clinical history determined their cohort assignment.

Material for sequencing was PBMCs or T cells enriched from blood (not recorded which). This sequence joins TRBV19 and TRBJ1-2, with no clear D. The TCR was taken from a woman aged 18-29 years who had been exposed to COVID-19. The CDR3 loop reads CASCLSGQDGYGYTF. Here the CDR3 DNA reads TGTGCCAGTTGTTTAAGTGGGCAGGATGGCTATGGCTACACCTTC.